This TCR beta chain was sequenced for a study of CD8+ T cells in alopecia areata. As for the study in general: By percentage of affected scalp area, the severity of treated patients was scored.

Following RNA extraction, reverse transcription yielded cDNA that acted as the sequencing template. The repertoire was sequenced with immunoSEQ multiplex PCR; TCRdb's copy has only in-frame clones and lacks some. The data hold 130,000 or so clones, with over 60% observed a single time. From germline, CDR1 is LGHNA and CDR2 YNFKEQ. Trimming removed 0 bases from V and 4 bases from J, with 12 bases in between. There are 15 residues in the CDR3. Treatment denoted: oral pan-JAK inhibitor, 5-10 mg twice daily. Lesional scalp punch biopsies and peripheral blood were collected from alopecia areata patients. This clonotype was sampled from a human donor with alopecia areata. V and J are TRBV4-2 and TRBJ2-5; D uncertain. This material consisted of CD4+ T cells sorted from blood, taken at week 4, from a patient treated with tofacitinib. CDR3 residues: CASSQDWARTETQYF. The CDR3, as DNA: TGTGCCAGCAGCCAAGATTGGGCTAGAACAGAGACCCAGTACTTC.